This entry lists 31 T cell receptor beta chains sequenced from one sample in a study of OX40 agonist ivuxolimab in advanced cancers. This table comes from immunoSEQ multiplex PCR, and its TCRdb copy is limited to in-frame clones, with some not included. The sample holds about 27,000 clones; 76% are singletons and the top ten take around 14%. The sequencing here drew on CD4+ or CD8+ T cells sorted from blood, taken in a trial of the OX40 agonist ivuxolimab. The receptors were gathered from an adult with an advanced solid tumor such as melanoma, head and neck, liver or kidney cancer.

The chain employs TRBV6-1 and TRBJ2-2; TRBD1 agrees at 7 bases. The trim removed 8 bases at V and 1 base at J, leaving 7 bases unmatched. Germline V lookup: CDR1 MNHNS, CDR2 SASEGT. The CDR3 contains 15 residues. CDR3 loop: CASWRGQVNTGELFF. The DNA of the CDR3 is TGTGCCAGCTGGAGAGGACAGGTGAACACCGGGGAGCTGTTTTTT.

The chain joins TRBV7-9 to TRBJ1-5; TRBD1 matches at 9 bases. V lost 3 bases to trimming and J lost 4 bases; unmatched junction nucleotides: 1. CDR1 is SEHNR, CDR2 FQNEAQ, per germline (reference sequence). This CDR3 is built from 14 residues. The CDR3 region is CASSLTGGNQPQHF. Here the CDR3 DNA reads TGTGCCAGCAGCTTGACAGGGGGTAATCAGCCCCAGCATTTT.

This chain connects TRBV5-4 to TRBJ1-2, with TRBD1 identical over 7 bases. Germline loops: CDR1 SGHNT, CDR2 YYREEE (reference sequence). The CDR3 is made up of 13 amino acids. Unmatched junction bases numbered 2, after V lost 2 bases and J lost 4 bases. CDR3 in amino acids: CASSLRDSYGYTF. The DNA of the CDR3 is TGTGCCAGCAGCTTACGGGACAGCTATGGCTACACCTTC.

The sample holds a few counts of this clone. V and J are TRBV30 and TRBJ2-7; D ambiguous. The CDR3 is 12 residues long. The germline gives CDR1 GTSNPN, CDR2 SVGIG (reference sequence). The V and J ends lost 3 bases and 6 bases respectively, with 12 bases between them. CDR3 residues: CAWRLGPAEQYF. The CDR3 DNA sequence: TGTGCCTGGAGGTTAGGGCCCGCCGAGCAGTACTTC.

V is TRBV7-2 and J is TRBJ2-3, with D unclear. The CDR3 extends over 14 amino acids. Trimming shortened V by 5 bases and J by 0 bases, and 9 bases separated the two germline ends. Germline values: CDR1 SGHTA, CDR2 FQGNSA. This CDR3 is CASSQPPSTDTQYF. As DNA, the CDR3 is TGTGCCAGCAGCCAACCCCCCAGCACAGATACGCAGTATTTT.

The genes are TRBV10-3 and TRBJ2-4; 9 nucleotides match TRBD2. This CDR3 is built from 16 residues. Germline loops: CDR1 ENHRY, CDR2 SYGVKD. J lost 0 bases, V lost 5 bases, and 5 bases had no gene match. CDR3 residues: CAISPTSGLAKNIQYF. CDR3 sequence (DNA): TGTGCCATCAGTCCGACTAGCGGTCTAGCCAAAAACATTCAGTACTTC.

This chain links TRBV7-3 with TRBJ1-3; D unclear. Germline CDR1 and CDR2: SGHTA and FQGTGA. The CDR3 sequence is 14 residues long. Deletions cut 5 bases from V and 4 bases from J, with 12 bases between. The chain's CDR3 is CASSTGHQGNTIYF. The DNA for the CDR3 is TGTGCCAGCAGCACGGGTCATCAGGGAAACACCATATATTTT. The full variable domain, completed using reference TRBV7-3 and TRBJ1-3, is GAGVSQTPSNKVTEKGKYVELRCDPISGHTALYWYRQSLGQGPEFLIYFQGTGAADDSGLPNDRFFAVRPEGSVSTLKIQRTERGDSAVYLCASSTGHQGNTIYFGEGSWLTVV.

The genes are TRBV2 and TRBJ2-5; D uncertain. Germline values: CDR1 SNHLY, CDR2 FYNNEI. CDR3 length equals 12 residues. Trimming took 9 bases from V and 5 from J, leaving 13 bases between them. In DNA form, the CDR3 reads TGTGCCAGTGCTAGGGTCGGCGAGACCCAGTACTTC. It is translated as CASARVGETQYF.

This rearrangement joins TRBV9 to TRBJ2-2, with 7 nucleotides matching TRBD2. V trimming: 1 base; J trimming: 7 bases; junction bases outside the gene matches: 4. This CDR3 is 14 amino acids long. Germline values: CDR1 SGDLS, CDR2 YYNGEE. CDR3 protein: CASSVTSESGELFF. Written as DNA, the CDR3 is TGTGCCAGCAGCGTAACTAGCGAGAGCGGGGAGCTGTTTTTT.

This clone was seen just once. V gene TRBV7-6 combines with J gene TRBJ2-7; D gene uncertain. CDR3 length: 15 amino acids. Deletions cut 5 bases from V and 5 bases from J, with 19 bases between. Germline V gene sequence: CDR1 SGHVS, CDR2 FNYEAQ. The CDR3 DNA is TGTGCCAGCAGCCCGCTTGGGGTGGCCCTGCACGAGCAGTACTTC. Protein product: CASSPLGVALHEQYF.

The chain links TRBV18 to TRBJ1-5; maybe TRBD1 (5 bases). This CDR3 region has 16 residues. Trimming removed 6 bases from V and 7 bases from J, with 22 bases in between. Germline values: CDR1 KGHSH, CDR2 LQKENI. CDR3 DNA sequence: TGTGCCAGCTCTCAGAGGCCGATATTGGGGGTCCAGCCCCAGCATTTT. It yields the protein CASSQRPILGVQPQHF.

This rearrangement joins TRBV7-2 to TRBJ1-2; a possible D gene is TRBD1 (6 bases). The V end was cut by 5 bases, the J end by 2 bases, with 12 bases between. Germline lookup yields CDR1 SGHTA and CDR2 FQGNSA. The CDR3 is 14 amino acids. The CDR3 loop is CASSADSPNYGYTF. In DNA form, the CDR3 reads TGTGCCAGCAGCGCGGACAGCCCAAACTATGGCTACACCTTC. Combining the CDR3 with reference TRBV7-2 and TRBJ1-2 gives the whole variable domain GAGVSQSPSNKVTEKGKDVELRCDPISGHTALYWYRQSLGQGLEFLIYFQGNSAPDKSGLPSDRFSAERTGGSVSTLTIQRTQQEDSAVYLCASSADSPNYGYTFGSGTRLTVV.

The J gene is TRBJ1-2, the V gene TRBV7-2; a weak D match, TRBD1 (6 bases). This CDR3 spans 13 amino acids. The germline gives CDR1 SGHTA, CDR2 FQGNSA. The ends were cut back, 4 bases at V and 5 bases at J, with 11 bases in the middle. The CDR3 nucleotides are TGTGCCAGCAGCTCCGACAGGCCTTATGGCTACACCTTC. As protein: CASSSDRPYGYTF.

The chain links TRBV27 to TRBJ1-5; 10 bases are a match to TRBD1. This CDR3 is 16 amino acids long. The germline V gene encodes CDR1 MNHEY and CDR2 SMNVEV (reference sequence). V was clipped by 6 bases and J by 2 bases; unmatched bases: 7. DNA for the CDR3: TGTGCCAGCAGGGACTTTGGGACAGGGGGCAATCAGCCCCAGCATTTT. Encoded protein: CASRDFGTGGNQPQHF.

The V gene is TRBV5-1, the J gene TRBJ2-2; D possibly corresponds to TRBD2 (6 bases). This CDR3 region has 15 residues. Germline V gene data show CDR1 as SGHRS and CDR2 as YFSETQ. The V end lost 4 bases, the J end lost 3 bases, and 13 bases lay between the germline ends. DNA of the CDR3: TGCGCCAGCAGCCCCGGGACTTCCTACACCGGGGAGCTGTTTTTT. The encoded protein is CASSPGTSYTGELFF.

CDR3 in amino acids: CASSLRDNYNEQFF. The CDR3 DNA sequence: TGTGCCAGCAGCTTGCGGGACAATTACAATGAGCAGTTCTTC. The chain combines TRBV5-4 with TRBJ2-1; perhaps TRBD1 as D (6 bases). Trimming took 1 base from V and 4 from J, leaving 9 bases between them. The germline V gene encodes CDR1 SGHNT and CDR2 YYREEE (reference sequence). The CDR3 spans 14 residues.

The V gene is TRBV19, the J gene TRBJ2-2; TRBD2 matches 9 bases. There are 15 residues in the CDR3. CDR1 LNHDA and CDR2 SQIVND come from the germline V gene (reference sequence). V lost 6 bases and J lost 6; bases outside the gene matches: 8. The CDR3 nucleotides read TGTGCCAGTAGGCCAGCAGCGGGGGGTCCCGGGGAGCTGTTTTTT. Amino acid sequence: CASRPAAGGPGELFF.

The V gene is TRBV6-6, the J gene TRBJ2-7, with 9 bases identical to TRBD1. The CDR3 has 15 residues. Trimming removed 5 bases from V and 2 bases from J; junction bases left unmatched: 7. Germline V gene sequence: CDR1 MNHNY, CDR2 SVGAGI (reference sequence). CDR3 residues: CASSTGTGKAYEQYF. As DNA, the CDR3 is TGTGCCAGCAGTACTGGGACAGGGAAGGCCTACGAGCAGTACTTC.

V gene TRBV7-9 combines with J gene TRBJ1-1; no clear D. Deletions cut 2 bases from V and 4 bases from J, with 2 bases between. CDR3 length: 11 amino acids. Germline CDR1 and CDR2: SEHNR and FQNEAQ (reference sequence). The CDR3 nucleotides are TGTGCCAGCAGCTTACGCACTGAAGCTTTCTTT. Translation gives CASSLRTEAFF.

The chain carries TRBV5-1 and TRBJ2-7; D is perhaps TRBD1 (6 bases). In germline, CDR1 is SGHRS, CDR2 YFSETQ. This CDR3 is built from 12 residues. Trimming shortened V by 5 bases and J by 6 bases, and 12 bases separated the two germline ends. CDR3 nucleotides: TGCGCCAGCAGTTCCGACAGGTCCGAGCAGTACTTC. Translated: CASSSDRSEQYF.

The CDR3 region is CASSALDRGRGYTF. Here the CDR3 DNA reads TGTGCCAGCAGTGCGCTCGACAGGGGGCGAGGCTACACCTTC. This rearrangement joins TRBV25-1 to TRBJ1-2, with 10 bases identical to TRBD1. Germline CDR1 and CDR2: MGHDK and SYGVNS. V gave up 4 bases and J gave up 8 bases; unmatched junction bases: 7. This CDR3 spans 14 amino acids.

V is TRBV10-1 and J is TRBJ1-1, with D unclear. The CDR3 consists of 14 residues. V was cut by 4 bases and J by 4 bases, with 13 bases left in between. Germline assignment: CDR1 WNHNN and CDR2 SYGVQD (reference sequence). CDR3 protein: CASSGQDLPTEAFF. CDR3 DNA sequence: TGCGCCAGCAGTGGTCAGGACCTTCCCACTGAAGCTTTCTTT.

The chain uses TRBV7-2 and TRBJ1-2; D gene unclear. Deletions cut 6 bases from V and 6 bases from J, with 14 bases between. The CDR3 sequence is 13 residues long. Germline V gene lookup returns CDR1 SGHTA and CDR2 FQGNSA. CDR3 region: CASRVAATHGYTF. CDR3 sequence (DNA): TGTGCCAGCAGGGTGGCCGCTACGCATGGCTACACCTTC.

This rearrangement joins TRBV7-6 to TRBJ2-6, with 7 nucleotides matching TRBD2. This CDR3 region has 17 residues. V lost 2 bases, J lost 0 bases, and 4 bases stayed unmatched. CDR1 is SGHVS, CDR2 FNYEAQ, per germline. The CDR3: CASSLQSGGSGANVLTF. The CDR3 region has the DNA TGTGCCAGCAGCTTACAGTCGGGGGGCTCTGGGGCCAACGTCCTGACTTTC.

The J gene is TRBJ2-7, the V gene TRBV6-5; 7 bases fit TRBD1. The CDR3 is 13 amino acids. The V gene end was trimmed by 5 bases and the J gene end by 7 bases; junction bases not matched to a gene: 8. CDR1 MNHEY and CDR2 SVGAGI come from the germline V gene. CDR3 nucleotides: TGTGCCAGCAGTCTACAGGGGACGGGGGAGCAGTACTTC. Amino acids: CASSLQGTGEQYF.

CDR3 in amino acids: CASSFGTSLYEQYF. In nucleotides, the CDR3 is TGTGCCAGCAGCTTCGGGACATCACTATACGAGCAGTACTTC. J is TRBJ2-7 and V is TRBV7-9; tentative D call: TRBD1 (6 bases). This CDR3 comprises 14 residues. V was shortened by 3 bases and J by 4 bases, with 13 bases between the two germline ends. Germline V CDR1 and CDR2: SEHNR, FQNEAQ (reference sequence).

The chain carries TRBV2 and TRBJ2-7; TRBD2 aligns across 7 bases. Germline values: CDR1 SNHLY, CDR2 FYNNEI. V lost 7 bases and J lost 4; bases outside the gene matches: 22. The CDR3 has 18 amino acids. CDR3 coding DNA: TGTGCCAGCACCAGGGACTATGGAGTTGCGGGAAGAGAGTACGAGCAGTACTTC. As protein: CASTRDYGVAGREYEQYF.

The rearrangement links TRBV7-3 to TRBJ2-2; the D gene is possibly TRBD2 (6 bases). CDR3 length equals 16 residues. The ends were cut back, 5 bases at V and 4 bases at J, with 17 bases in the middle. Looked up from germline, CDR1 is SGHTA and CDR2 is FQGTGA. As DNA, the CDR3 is TGTGCCAGCAGCCCGGGGAGGTTGGGGAGCACCGGGGAGCTGTTTTTT. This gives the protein CASSPGRLGSTGELFF.

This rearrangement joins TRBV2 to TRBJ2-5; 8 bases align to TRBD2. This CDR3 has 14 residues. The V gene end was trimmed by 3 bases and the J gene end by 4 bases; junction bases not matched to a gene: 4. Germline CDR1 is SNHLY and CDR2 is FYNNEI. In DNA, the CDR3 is TGTGCCAGCAGTGACGCGGGGGGAAGAGAGACCCAGTACTTC. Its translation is CASSDAGGRETQYF.

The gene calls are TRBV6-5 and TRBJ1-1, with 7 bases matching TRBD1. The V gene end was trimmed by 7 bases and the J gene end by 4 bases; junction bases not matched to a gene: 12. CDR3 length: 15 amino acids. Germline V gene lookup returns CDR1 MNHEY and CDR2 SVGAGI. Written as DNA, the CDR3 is TGTGCCAGCAATTCCCATCAATCAGGGGGCACTGAAGCTTTCTTT. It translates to CASNSHQSGGTEAFF.

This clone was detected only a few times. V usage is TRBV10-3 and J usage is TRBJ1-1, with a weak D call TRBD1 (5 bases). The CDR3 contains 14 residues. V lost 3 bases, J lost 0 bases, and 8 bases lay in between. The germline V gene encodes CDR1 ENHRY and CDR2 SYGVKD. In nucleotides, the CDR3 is TGTGCCATCAGTGAAGGGGTCTTGAACACTGAAGCTTTCTTT. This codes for CAISEGVLNTEAFF.